The source of this T cell receptor (beta chain) is a study of human T cells and chemical hapten exposure. Study summary: All patients underwent weekly scalp dosing with diphenylcyclopropenone for the full roughly 25-week study. Reading of the patch tests, which applied 0.01% DPC to the upper back, occurred at 6 days. Study observations and caveats: TCRs exceeding 1 in 1000 frequency stayed unchanged with DPC sensitization.

MiXCR, applied by TCRdb to the RACE reads, yields one record per CDR3 protein. The sample yields 70,000 to 80,000 distinct CDR3 sequences, approximately 29% seen once. As to time point: patch test 1, 2 weeks after DPC sensitization. Treatment described: therapeutic diphenylcyclopropenone sensitization with weekly scalp DPC. Germline V gene sequence: CDR1 GTSNPN, CDR2 SVGIG (reference sequence). V trimming: 3 bases; J trimming: 1 base; junction bases outside the gene matches: 5. The CDR3 has 14 residues. Turning to this clonotype: Antigen specificity is unknown.

The chain employs TRBV30 and TRBJ1-1, with 7 bases matching TRBD1. Here the sequenced sample was whole blood, taken in connection with sensitization to the hapten diphenylcyclopropenone (DPC). This clonotype was sampled from a middle-aged man with alopecia areata. Some clones in this sample may be carry-over from other donors' samples. The CDR3, as DNA: TGTGCCTGGAGCCCGGGACAGTCGAACACTGAAGCTTTCTTT. This sequence encodes CAWSPGQSNTEAFF.